One sample yielded the 31 T cell receptor beta chains listed below, sequenced in a study of T cell responses to AZD1222 COVID-19 vaccine. Using immunoSEQ multiplex PCR, the repertoire was profiled, and TCRdb retains in-frame clones only, with some absent. The data contain approximately 110,000 clones, 80% to 85% of them singletons. The material was peripheral blood, obtained on day 0 of AZD1222 vaccination. The receptors stem from an adult in good health.

V is TRBV18 and J is TRBJ2-7; 11 nucleotides agree with TRBD2. Germline lookup yields CDR1 KGHSH and CDR2 LQKENI. The J segment lost 6 bases and the V segment lost 3 bases, leaving 7 bases of the junction unmatched. The CDR3 runs to 15 residues. The CDR3 loop is CASSPPGTSGGEQYF. CDR3 coding DNA: TGTGCCAGCTCACCGCCCGGGACTAGCGGTGGCGAGCAGTACTTC.

This clone showed up just a few times. The J gene is TRBJ2-7, the V gene TRBV19; maybe TRBD1 (5 bases). There are 11 residues in the CDR3. Germline values: CDR1 LNHDA, CDR2 SQIVND (reference sequence). Trimming stripped 4 bases from V and 4 bases from J, with 5 bases between. The chain's CDR3 is CASSTGYEQYF. CDR3 nucleotide sequence: TGTGCCAGTAGTACAGGGTACGAGCAGTACTTC.

This clone was seen more than once but under ten times. The chain combines TRBV10-3 with TRBJ2-1; TRBD2 agrees at 8 bases. The CDR3 runs 13 residues. The trim removed 0 bases at V and 15 bases at J, leaving 7 bases unmatched. Germline lookup yields CDR1 ENHRY and CDR2 SYGVKD. CDR3 sequence (DNA): TGTGCCATCAGTGAGTCGAGAAGCGGGAGCCCGTTCTTC. Protein: CAISESRSGSPFF.

The chain combines TRBV4-2 with TRBJ2-3; 14 bases fit TRBD2. The CDR3 is 19 amino acids. V lost 1 base, J lost 2 bases, and 8 bases stayed unmatched. Germline CDR1 is LGHNA and CDR2 is YNFKEQ. The CDR3 sequence: CASSQVTGLAGGHTDTQYF. DNA for the CDR3: TGTGCCAGCAGCCAAGTAACAGGACTAGCGGGGGGCCACACAGATACGCAGTATTTT.

This chain links TRBV5-1 with TRBJ1-4, with D unclear. The CDR3 consists of 14 residues. Germline V gene lookup returns CDR1 SGHRS and CDR2 YFSETQ. V dropped 5 bases and J dropped 2 bases, with 10 bases sitting between them. The CDR3 DNA is TGCGCCAGCAGACGAGGATCCACTAATGAAAAACTGTTTTTT. The encoded protein is CASRRGSTNEKLFF.

The chain joins TRBV6-5 to TRBJ2-7, with TRBD1 matching over 9 bases. The V and J ends lost 0 bases and 1 base, in that order; junction bases with no gene match: 4. CDR1 and CDR2 from the germline V gene are MNHEY and SVGAGI. The CDR3 sequence is 16 residues long. CDR3 loop: CASSYSSTGGSYEQYF. CDR3 nucleotides: TGTGCCAGCAGTTACTCTTCGACAGGGGGATCCTACGAGCAGTACTTC.

The chain joins TRBV5-6 to TRBJ2-3; 10 bases map to TRBD2. V lost 3 bases to trimming and J lost 0 bases; unmatched junction nucleotides: 10. CDR1 and CDR2 (germline): SGHDT, YYEEEE. This CDR3 comprises 18 residues. Here the CDR3 reads CASSSRLAGPISTDTQYF. The CDR3 DNA follows: TGTGCCAGCAGCTCCCGACTAGCGGGTCCGATCAGCACAGATACGCAGTATTTT.

About this clone itself: Other DNA variants within this sample encode the same CDR3. This rearrangement joins TRBV9 to TRBJ2-7; TRBD1 matches 7 bases. The V and J ends lost 0 bases and 3 bases, in that order; junction bases with no gene match: 3. Germline V CDR1 and CDR2: SGDLS, YYNGEE. The CDR3 extends over 14 amino acids. CDR3 residues: CASSVEGGLYEQYF. The CDR3 DNA reads as TGTGCCAGCAGCGTAGAAGGGGGCCTCTACGAGCAGTACTTC.

The chain combines TRBV14 with TRBJ1-1, with a tentative D call TRBD1 (6 bases). The V end was cut by 1 base, the J end by 3 bases, with 18 bases between. The CDR3 loop spans 17 amino acids. CDR1 SGHDN and CDR2 FVKESK come from the germline V gene. The CDR3 DNA reads as TGTGCCAGCAGCCAAGTTTTAGTTTGGGGACAAGACACTGAAGCTTTCTTT. Its translation is CASSQVLVWGQDTEAFF. Using reference TRBV14 and TRBJ1-1 for the parts outside the CDR3, the full variable domain is EAGVTQFPSHSVIEKGQTVTLRCDPISGHDNLYWYRRVMGKEIKFLLHFVKESKQDESGMPNNRFLAERTGGTYSTLKVQPAELEDSGVYFCASSQVLVWGQDTEAFFGQGTRLTVV.

V usage is TRBV6-2 or TRBV6-3 and J usage is TRBJ1-6; D gene uncertain. Germline CDR1 reads MNHEY; CDR2 reads SVGEGT. The ends were cut back, 4 bases at V and 10 bases at J, with 17 bases in the middle. The CDR3 extends over 15 amino acids. The CDR3 sequence is CASSSFGRAWSPLHF. DNA of the CDR3: TGTGCCAGCAGTTCCTTCGGGCGCGCGTGGTCACCCCTCCACTTT.

CDR3 in DNA: TGTGCCAGCAGTTTAAGTTGGTGGGGGACAGGGGAGTTGAACACTGAAGCTTTCTTT. Its translation: CASSLSWWGTGELNTEAFF. The chain uses TRBV28 and TRBJ1-1, with 10 bases matching TRBD1. With 2 bases clipped from V and 0 bases from J, the junction kept 12 bases outside the gene matches. Per the germline V gene, CDR1 is MDHEN and CDR2 is SYDVKM. The CDR3 length is 19 residues.

In DNA, the CDR3 is TGTGCCAGCAGCCATCATCGTAAAAACTATGGCTACACCTTC. Protein sequence: CASSHHRKNYGYTF. The chain combines TRBV3-1 (or the pseudogene TRBV3-2) with TRBJ1-2; D is undetermined. V was shortened by 3 bases and J by 2 bases, with 10 bases between the two germline ends. Germline CDR1 reads LGHDT; CDR2 reads YNNKEL (reference sequence). The CDR3 loop spans 14 amino acids.

The CDR3: CASSIGRTQPQHF. Here the CDR3 DNA reads TGTGCCAGTAGTATCGGGAGGACTCAGCCCCAGCATTTT. This chain joins TRBV19 and TRBJ1-5; D is uncertain. This CDR3 is built from 13 residues. Trimming removed 3 bases from V and 6 bases from J, with 9 bases in between. Germline CDR1 LNHDA, CDR2 SQIVND (reference sequence).

This sequence joins TRBV6-5 and TRBJ1-2; D is perhaps TRBD1 (5 bases). Germline CDR1 and CDR2: MNHEY and SVGAGI. Between the trimmed V and J ends, which lost 7 bases and 1 base, there was a span of 13 bases. The CDR3 is 14 amino acids. The CDR3 nucleotides read TGTGCCAGCACTTTGGGGCCGGGTAACTATGGCTACACCTTC. It specifies CASTLGPGNYGYTF.

The chain joins TRBV29-1 to TRBJ2-7; D is uncertain. Germline lookup yields CDR1 SQVTM and CDR2 ANQGSEA. The CDR3 consists of 12 residues. Trimming stripped 5 bases from V and 4 bases from J, with 12 bases between. CDR3 sequence reads: CSVRRTNYEQYF. The CDR3 DNA reads TGCAGCGTTCGTAGGACGAATTACGAGCAGTACTTC.

This clone has more than one count but fewer than ten. V gene TRBV6-2 or TRBV6-3 combines with J gene TRBJ1-2; D uncertain. Trimming removed 4 bases at V and 8 bases at J, with 11 bases between. Per germline, CDR1 MNHEY and CDR2 SVGEGT. The CDR3 has 12 residues. Written as DNA, the CDR3 is TGTGCCAGCAGTTTTGATCGCCGGGGCTACACCTTC. This encodes CASSFDRRGYTF.

The rearrangement joins TRBV19 to TRBJ2-3; 13 bases are shared with TRBD2. Germline CDR1 and CDR2: LNHDA and SQIVND (reference sequence). The J segment lost 14 bases and the V segment lost 7 bases, leaving 18 bases of the junction unmatched. The length of the CDR3 is 16 residues. The CDR3 sequence: CASTTREGTSGTARYF. CDR3 nucleotide sequence: TGTGCCAGTACCACAAGGGAGGGGACTAGCGGGACCGCAAGGTATTTT.

The chain combines TRBV6-1 with TRBJ1-5, with TRBD1 identical over 7 bases. Germline CDR1 is MNHNS and CDR2 is SASEGT. The CDR3 covers 12 residues. The junction had 6 bases not matched to a gene; V was cut back by 1 base and J by 15 bases. The CDR3 here is CASSEEGGRLHF. The CDR3 bases are TGTGCCAGCAGTGAAGAAGGGGGCCGCCTGCATTTT.

The gene calls are TRBV19 and TRBJ1-3; D is ambiguous. The CDR3 covers 13 residues. From germline, CDR1 is LNHDA and CDR2 SQIVND (reference sequence). Trimming cost V 6 bases and J 3 bases, with 9 bases left between them. The CDR3: CASSTRGGNTIYF. The CDR3 coding sequence is TGTGCCAGTAGCACCAGAGGTGGAAACACCATATATTTT.

This clone was detected a few times. This chain uses TRBV30 with TRBJ1-3; the match to TRBD1 covers 8 bases. Germline CDR1 reads GTSNPN; CDR2 reads SVGIG (reference sequence). The V segment lost 2 bases and the J segment 0 bases; nucleotides outside the gene matches: 6. The CDR3 sequence is 16 residues long. As DNA, the CDR3 is TGTGCCTGGAGTTTGTTCGGGACAGGCTCTGGAAACACCATATATTTT. This sequence encodes CAWSLFGTGSGNTIYF. Using reference TRBV30 and TRBJ1-3 for the parts outside the CDR3, the full variable domain is SQTIHQWPATLVQPVGSPLSLECTVEGTSNPNLYWYRQAAGRGLQLLFYSVGIGQISSEVPQNLSASRPQDRQFILSSKKLLLSDSGFYLCAWSLFGTGSGNTIYFGEGSWLTVV.

The chain joins TRBV7-3 to TRBJ2-1; 7 positions agree with TRBD1. CDR1 is SGHTA, CDR2 FQGTGA, per germline. V was pared by 5 bases and J by 5 bases, with 3 bases of the junction left unmatched. This CDR3 has 13 amino acids. CDR3 nucleotides: TGTGCCAGCAGCCCGGACAGGAACAATGAGCAGTTCTTC. Its translation is CASSPDRNNEQFF.

The sample holds one count of this clone. The chain joins TRBV5-4 to TRBJ2-7; 9 bases are a match to TRBD1. The CDR3 spans 15 residues. Germline CDR1 SGHNT, CDR2 YYREEE (reference sequence). The V gene end was trimmed by 2 bases and the J gene end by 4 bases; junction bases not matched to a gene: 7. The CDR3, as DNA: TGTGCCAGCAGCTTACTTACAGGGGGCGGTTACGAGCAGTACTTC. Protein: CASSLLTGGGYEQYF. Based on the CDR3 plus reference TRBV5-4 and TRBJ2-7, the full variable domain is ETGVTQSPTHLIKTRGQQVTLRCSSQSGHNTVSWYQQALGQGPQFIFQYYREEENGRGNFPPRFSGLQFPNYSSELNVNALELDDSALYLCASSLLTGGGYEQYFGPGTRLTVT.

The genes are TRBV7-9 and TRBJ1-6; 7 nucleotides match TRBD1. CDR3 length: 16 residues. V lost 5 bases, J lost 5 bases, and 9 bases stayed unmatched. Germline V gene lookup returns CDR1 SEHNR and CDR2 FQNEAQ (reference sequence). CDR3 DNA: TGTGCCAGCAGCCAGGACAGGAATTATCATAATTCACCCCTCCACTTT. Protein product: CASSQDRNYHNSPLHF.

This rearrangement joins TRBV7-2 to TRBJ1-2, with TRBD1 identical over 7 bases. J gave up 4 bases and V 4 bases, and 12 bases lay outside the gene matches. Per germline, CDR1 SGHTA and CDR2 FQGNSA. This CDR3 has 16 amino acids. In DNA, the CDR3 is TGTGCCAGCAGCTCGCCCAGGACAGGTTCTACCTATGGCTACACCTTC. Encoded protein: CASSSPRTGSTYGYTF.

This chain uses TRBV6-5 with TRBJ1-2; 8 nucleotides line up with TRBD1. Germline V gene lookup returns CDR1 MNHEY and CDR2 SVGAGI. The V segment lost 6 bases and the J segment 4 bases; nucleotides outside the gene matches: 7. The CDR3 extends over 14 amino acids. The CDR3 DNA reads TGTGCCAGCAGCGCTCTAACAGGGGGCTATGGCTACACCTTC. Protein product: CASSALTGGYGYTF.

This clone was observed a single time. V and J are TRBV19 and TRBJ1-5, with D possibly TRBD1 on 5 matching bases. Germline V gene lookup returns CDR1 LNHDA and CDR2 SQIVND (reference sequence). V dropped 3 bases and J dropped 5 bases, with 8 bases sitting between them. The length of the CDR3 is 13 residues. CDR3 region: CASSIPRDQPQHF. The CDR3 DNA reads TGTGCCAGTAGTATCCCCAGGGATCAGCCCCAGCATTTT.

The V call is TRBV3-1 (or the pseudogene TRBV3-2), the J call TRBJ1-4; D is perhaps TRBD1 (5 bases). This CDR3 is built from 16 residues. V was clipped by 0 bases and J by 7 bases, with 15 bases between them. CDR1 is LGHDT, CDR2 YNNKEL, per germline (reference sequence). CDR3 bases: TGTGCCAGCAGCCAAGACCCCGGGACGGTCTCTGAAAAACTGTTTTTT. The encoded protein is CASSQDPGTVSEKLFF.

The gene calls are TRBV30 and TRBJ2-6, with D possibly being TRBD1 (5 bases). From germline, CDR1 is GTSNPN and CDR2 SVGIG (reference sequence). CDR3 length: 14 residues. Trimming removed 4 bases at V and 4 bases at J, with 11 bases between. CDR3 nucleotide sequence: TGTGCCTGGACCTCAGGGAACGGGGCCAACGTCCTGACTTTC. Translation: CAWTSGNGANVLTF. Full variable domain (remainder filled in from reference TRBV30 and TRBJ2-6): SQTIHQWPATLVQPVGSPLSLECTVEGTSNPNLYWYRQAAGRGLQLLFYSVGIGQISSEVPQNLSASRPQDRQFILSSKKLLLSDSGFYLCAWTSGNGANVLTFGAGSRLTVL.

The J gene is TRBJ1-1, the V gene TRBV27, with a weak D call TRBD1 (6 bases). CDR3 length: 17 residues. Trimming removed 8 bases from V and 1 base from J, with 23 bases in between. CDR1 MNHEY and CDR2 SMNVEV come from the germline V gene (reference sequence). The CDR3 spells CASGTPGTRVWNTEAFF. The CDR3 DNA follows: TGTGCCAGCGGAACTCCCGGGACAAGAGTTTGGAACACTGAAGCTTTCTTT.

J is TRBJ1-2 and V is TRBV18, with D hard to call. The V end was cut by 5 bases, the J end by 7 bases, with 23 bases between. The CDR3 spans 16 residues. CDR1 and CDR2 (germline): KGHSH, LQKENI. CDR3 in amino acids: CASSSQMTTAEGGYTF. As DNA, the CDR3 is TGTGCCAGCTCATCCCAAATGACCACAGCGGAAGGTGGCTACACCTTC.

This rearrangement joins TRBV19 to TRBJ2-1; TRBD2 matches 9 bases. Germline V gene data show CDR1 as LNHDA and CDR2 as SQIVND (reference sequence). V was pared by 1 base and J by 7 bases, with 11 bases of the junction left unmatched. This CDR3 spans 17 amino acids. CDR3 in amino acids: CASSIGASGGPLNEQFF. The CDR3 region has the DNA TGTGCCAGTAGTATAGGGGCAAGCGGGGGGCCCTTAAATGAGCAGTTCTTC.